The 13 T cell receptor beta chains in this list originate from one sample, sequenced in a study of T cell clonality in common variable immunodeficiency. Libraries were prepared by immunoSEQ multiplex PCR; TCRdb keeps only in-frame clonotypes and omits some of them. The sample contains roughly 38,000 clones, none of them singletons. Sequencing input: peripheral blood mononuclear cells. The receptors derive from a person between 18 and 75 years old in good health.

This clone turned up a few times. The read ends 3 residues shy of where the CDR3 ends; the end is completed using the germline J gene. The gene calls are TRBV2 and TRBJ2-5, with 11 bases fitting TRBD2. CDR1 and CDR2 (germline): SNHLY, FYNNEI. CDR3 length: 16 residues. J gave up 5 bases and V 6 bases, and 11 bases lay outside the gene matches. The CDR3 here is CASSYLLAGGAETQYF. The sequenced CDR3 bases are TGTGCCAGCAGCTACCTTCTAGCGGGAGGTGCCGAGACC.

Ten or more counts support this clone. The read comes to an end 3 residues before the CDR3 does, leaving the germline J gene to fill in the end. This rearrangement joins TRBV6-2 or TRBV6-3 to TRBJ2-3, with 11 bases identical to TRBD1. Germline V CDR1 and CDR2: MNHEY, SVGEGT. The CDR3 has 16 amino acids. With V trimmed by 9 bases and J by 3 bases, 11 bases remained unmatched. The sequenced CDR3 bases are TGTGCCAGTGGCCCAGTCGGGACAGGGGGAACAGATACG. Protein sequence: CASGPVGTGGTDT. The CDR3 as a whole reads CASGPVGTGGTDTQYF.

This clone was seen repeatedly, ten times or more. The sequenced CDR3 bases are TGTGCCAGTAGTAAGGGACTAGCGGCGAACACCGGGGAG. Protein product: CASSKGLAANTGE. The full CDR3 is CASSKGLAANTGELFF. The chain uses TRBV19 and TRBJ2-2, with 11 nucleotides matching TRBD2. The read is 3 residues too short to cover the CDR3 end, so that end is filled in from the germline J gene. Germline V gives CDR1 LNHDA, CDR2 SQIVND (reference sequence). Unmatched junction bases numbered 1, after V lost 4 bases and J lost 0 bases. CDR3 length: 16 residues.

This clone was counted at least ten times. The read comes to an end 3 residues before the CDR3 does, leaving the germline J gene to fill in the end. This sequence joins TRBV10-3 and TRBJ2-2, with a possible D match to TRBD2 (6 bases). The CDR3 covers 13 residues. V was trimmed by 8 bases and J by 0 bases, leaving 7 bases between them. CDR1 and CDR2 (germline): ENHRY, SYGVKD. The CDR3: CAIGTPNTGELFF. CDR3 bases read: TGTGCCATCGGGACTCCGAACACCGGGGAG.

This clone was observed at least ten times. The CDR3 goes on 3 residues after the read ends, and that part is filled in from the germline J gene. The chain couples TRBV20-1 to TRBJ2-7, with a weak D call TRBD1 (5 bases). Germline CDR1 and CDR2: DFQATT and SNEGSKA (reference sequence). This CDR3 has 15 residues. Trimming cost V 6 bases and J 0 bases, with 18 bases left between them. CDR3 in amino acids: CSASPPTGYSYEQYF. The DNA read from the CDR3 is TGCAGTGCCAGTCCGCCTACAGGATACTCCTACGAG.

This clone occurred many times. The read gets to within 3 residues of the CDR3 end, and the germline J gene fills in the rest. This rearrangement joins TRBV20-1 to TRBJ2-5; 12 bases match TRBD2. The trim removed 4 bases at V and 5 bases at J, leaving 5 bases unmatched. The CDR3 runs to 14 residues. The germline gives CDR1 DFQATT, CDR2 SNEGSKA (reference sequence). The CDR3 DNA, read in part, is TGCAGTGCTAAGACTAGCGGGAGAACGGAGACC. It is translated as CSAKTSGRTET. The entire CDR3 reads CSAKTSGRTETQYF.

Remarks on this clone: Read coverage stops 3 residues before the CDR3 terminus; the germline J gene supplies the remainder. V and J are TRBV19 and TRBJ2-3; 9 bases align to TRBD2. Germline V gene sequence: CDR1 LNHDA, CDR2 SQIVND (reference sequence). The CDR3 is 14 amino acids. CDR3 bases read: TGTGCCAGTAGTCCGCGGGGGGGGCGAGAGACG. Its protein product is CASSPRGGRET. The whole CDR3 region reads CASSPRGGRETQYF.

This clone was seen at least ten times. The CDR3 protein is CASSRSGYSYNEQFF. The sequenced part of the CDR3 DNA is TGTGCCAGCAGTCGGAGCGGGTACTCCTACAATGAG. The chain uses TRBV12-3 or TRBV12-4 and TRBJ2-1, with a weak D call TRBD2 (6 bases). The read halts 3 residues ahead of the CDR3 end, with the missing end drawn from the germline J gene. The CDR3 totals 15 residues. V shed 5 bases and J shed 0 bases, with 11 bases lying between them.

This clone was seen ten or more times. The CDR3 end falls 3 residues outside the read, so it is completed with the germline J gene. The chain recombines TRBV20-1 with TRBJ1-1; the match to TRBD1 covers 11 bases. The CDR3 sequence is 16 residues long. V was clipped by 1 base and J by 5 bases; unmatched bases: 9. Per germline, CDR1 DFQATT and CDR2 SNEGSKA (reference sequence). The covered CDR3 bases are TGCAGTGCTAGAGGGACAGGGGGCGTGAAATTTACTGAA. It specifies CSARGTGGVKFTE. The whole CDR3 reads CSARGTGGVKFTEAFF.

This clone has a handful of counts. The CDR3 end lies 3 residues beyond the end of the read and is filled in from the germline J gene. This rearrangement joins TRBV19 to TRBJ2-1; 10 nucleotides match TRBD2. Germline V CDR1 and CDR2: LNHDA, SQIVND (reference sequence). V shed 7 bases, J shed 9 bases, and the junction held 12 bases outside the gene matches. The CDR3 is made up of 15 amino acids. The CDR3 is CASKASSGSFGEQFF. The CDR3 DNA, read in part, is TGTGCCAGTAAGGCTTCTAGCGGGAGTTTCGGTGAG.

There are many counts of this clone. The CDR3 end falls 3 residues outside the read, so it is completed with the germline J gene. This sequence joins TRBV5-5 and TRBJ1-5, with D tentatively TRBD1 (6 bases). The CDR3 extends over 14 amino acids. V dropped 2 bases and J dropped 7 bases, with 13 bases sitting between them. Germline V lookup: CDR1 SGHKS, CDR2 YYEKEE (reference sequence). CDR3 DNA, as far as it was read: TGTGCCAGCAGCTTAAAGGGGGTTGGGCAGCCC. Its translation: CASSLKGVGQP. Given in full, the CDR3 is CASSLKGVGQPQHF. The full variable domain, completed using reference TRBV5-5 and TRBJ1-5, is DAGVTQSPTHLIKTRGQQVTLRCSPISGHKSVSWYQQVLGQGPQFIFQYYEKEERGRGNFPDRFSARQFPNYSSELNVNALLLGDSALYLCASSLKGVGQPQHFGDGTRLSIL.

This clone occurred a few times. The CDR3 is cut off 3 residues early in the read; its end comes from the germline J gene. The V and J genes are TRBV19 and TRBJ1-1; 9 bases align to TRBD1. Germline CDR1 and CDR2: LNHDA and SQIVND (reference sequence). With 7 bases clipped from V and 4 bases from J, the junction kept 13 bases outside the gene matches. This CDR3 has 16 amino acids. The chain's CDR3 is CASTTPHRGRGTEAFF. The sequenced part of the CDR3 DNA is TGTGCCAGTACCACTCCCCACAGGGGGCGCGGCACTGAA.

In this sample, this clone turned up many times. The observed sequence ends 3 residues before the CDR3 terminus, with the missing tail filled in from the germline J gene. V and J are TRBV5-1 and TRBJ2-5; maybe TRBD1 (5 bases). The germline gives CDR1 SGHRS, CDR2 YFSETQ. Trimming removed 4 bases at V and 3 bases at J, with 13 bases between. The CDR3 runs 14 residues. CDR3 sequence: CASSAVSGKETQYF. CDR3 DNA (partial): TGCGCCAGCAGCGCCGTTTCAGGGAAAGAGACC.